The present T cell receptor beta chain was sequenced within a study of T cells after yellow fever vaccination. Study-level information: With SMART-Seq v4 Ultra Low Input, the fractions containing low cell numbers were prepared. The study's findings and limits: CD4 and CD8 compartments shared a small share of clonotypes, likely from convergent recombination. FACS-sorted repertoires could harbor abundant contaminating bulk-population clonotypes.

Concerning this clonotype: Its antigen is still unknown.

The CDR3 is made up of 13 amino acids. V gave up 5 bases and J gave up 6 bases, with 13 bases separating them. The germline CDR1 and CDR2 sequences are MNHEY and SMNVEV (reference sequence). In making TCR cDNA, 5'RACE template switching added a universal primer site and UMIs to it. Each CDR3 protein is one row after TCRdb ran MiXCR on the 5' RACE reads. The profile shows 450,000 to 600,000 distinct CDR3 sequences, approximately 12% of them singletons. The sequencing here drew on PBMCs, taken on the day of the yellow fever booster vaccination. The clonotype originates from a man between 25 and 39 years old who received the YFV17D yellow fever vaccine. The chain links TRBV27 to TRBJ1-1; tentative D call: TRBD1 (5 bases). DNA of the CDR3: TGTGCCAGCAGTGTACCAGGGTCGGCTGAAGCTTTCTTT. Amino acid sequence: CASSVPGSAEAFF.